This T cell receptor beta chain comes out of a study of blood T cell repertoires in COVID-19. Overall study: There were acute and convalescent COVID-19 samples, and they came from the United States, Italy and Spain. Sample material is recorded as cDNA or gDNA derived from T cells, B-cell-depleted T cells, or PBMCs.

The V segment lost 1 base and the J segment 6 bases; nucleotides outside the gene matches: 6. Looked up from germline, CDR1 is SGHTA and CDR2 is FQGNSA. The CDR3 totals 14 residues. The repertoire was sequenced with immunoSEQ multiplex PCR; TCRdb's copy has only in-frame clones and lacks some. This table holds about 220,000 clones, 84% found once. The rearrangement uses TRBV7-2 and TRBJ2-7, with 7 bases lining up with TRBD2. This receptor was identified in a man aged 50 to 60 with active or convalescent COVID-19. The sequenced sample was peripheral blood. In nucleotides, the CDR3 is TGTGCCAGCAGCTTAGTGCGGGAGACGGGCGAGCAGTACTTC. Translation gives CASSLVRETGEQYF.